The clone carrying this T cell receptor (beta chain) was detected ten times or more. This specimen belongs to a study of early T cells in non-severe SARS-CoV-2 infection. TCRdb recomputed calls from the 5' RACE reads with MiXCR, one row per CDR3 protein. This sample has about 90,000 distinct CDR3 sequences, with more than 10% found just once. Deletions cut 2 bases from V and 0 bases from J, with 8 bases between. The CDR3 has 15 amino acids. Germline CDR1 SGHTA, CDR2 FQGTGA. This chain uses TRBV7-3 with TRBJ1-3; no reliable D call. The input for sequencing was whole blood, taken at baseline. This receptor was obtained from an adult who was a healthcare worker with PCR-confirmed SARS-CoV-2 infection or an uninfected control (not recorded which). CDR3 in DNA: TGTGCCAGCAGCTTAGGGGTCCCCTCTGGAAACACCATATATTTT. Translating gives CASSLGVPSGNTIYF.